Following are 23 T cell receptor beta chains from one sample sequenced in a study of neurological immune-mediated disorders. TCRdb fed the 5' RACE reads into MiXCR, producing one record per CDR3 protein. The sample lists about 58,000 distinct CDR3 sequences; about 3.3% were seen once. The source material was PBMCs. The origin of the receptors is a woman aged 55-69 years with multiple sclerosis.

This clonotype showed up many times. The V call is TRBV5-1, the J call TRBJ2-7, with TRBD2 as a possible D gene (6 bases). CDR3 length: 15 residues. Germline V CDR1 and CDR2: SGHRS, YFSETQ. Trimming left V 0 bases short and J 5 bases short, with 15 bases between. CDR3 bases: TGCGCCAGCAGCTTGGTAGGTTCGCGGGGAAACGAGCAGTACTTC. Its protein product is CASSLVGSRGNEQYF.

This clonotype was recorded many times. The CDR3 DNA follows: TGTGCCAGCAGTTTACAAGGACTCTCGAACACCGGGGAGCTGTTTTTT. Translating it yields CASSLQGLSNTGELFF. The genes are TRBV28 and TRBJ2-2; tentative D call: TRBD2 (5 bases). The CDR3 has 16 residues. CDR1 MDHEN and CDR2 SYDVKM come from the germline V gene. Trimming stripped 2 bases from V and 0 bases from J, with 10 bases between.

The chain links TRBV20-1 to TRBJ1-5; D may be TRBD1 (6 bases). Germline V gene sequence: CDR1 DFQATT, CDR2 SNEGSKA (reference sequence). Between the trimmed V and J ends, which lost 4 bases and 7 bases, there was a span of 11 bases. The CDR3 runs to 12 residues. The CDR3 reads CSAKGGRQPQHF. CDR3 in DNA: TGCAGTGCTAAGGGGGGACGGCAGCCCCAGCATTTT.

This clonotype was seen ten or more times. The rearrangement joins TRBV25-1 to TRBJ2-1, with D unresolved. CDR1 is MGHDK, CDR2 SYGVNS, per germline. Trimming cost V 1 base and J 0 bases, with 19 bases left between them. There are 19 residues in the CDR3. CDR3 coding DNA: TGTGCCAGCAGTGAATCCTGGGCCAGCCGGAAGCACTCCTACAATGAGCAGTTCTTC. This translates into CASSESWASRKHSYNEQFF.

At least ten counts were recorded for this clonotype. The V and J genes are TRBV20-1 and TRBJ2-7; D unresolved. The CDR3 contains 14 residues. The V end lost 0 bases, the J end lost 3 bases, and 12 bases lay between the germline ends. Per germline, CDR1 DFQATT and CDR2 SNEGSKA (reference sequence). The CDR3 is CSARDQPEDYEQYF. The CDR3 nucleotides read TGCAGTGCTAGAGATCAACCTGAGGACTACGAGCAGTACTTC.

Many counts were recorded for this clonotype. The chain uses TRBV5-1 and TRBJ2-1; D possibly corresponds to TRBD1 (6 bases). This CDR3 has 14 amino acids. V dropped 4 bases and J dropped 10 bases, with 18 bases sitting between them. The germline gives CDR1 SGHRS, CDR2 YFSETQ. The CDR3: CASSPGTGSREQFF. The CDR3 nucleotides are TGCGCCAGCAGCCCGGGTACAGGGAGTAGGGAGCAGTTCTTC.

This clonotype was detected ten times or more. The chain employs TRBV4-1 and TRBJ1-3, with D unresolved. The CDR3 sequence is 14 residues long. CDR1 is MGHRA and CDR2 is YSYEKL in the germline V gene. The V and J ends lost 1 base and 3 bases respectively, with 7 bases between them. CDR3 sequence (DNA): TGCGCCAGCAGCCAAGGGTCAGTTGGAAACACCATATATTTT. This sequence encodes CASSQGSVGNTIYF.

At least ten counts were recorded for this clonotype. The rearrangement uses TRBV6-1 and TRBJ1-6; 11 bases match TRBD1. The length of the CDR3 is 14 residues. In germline, CDR1 is MNHNS, CDR2 SASEGT. The V gene end was trimmed by 5 bases and the J gene end by 9 bases; junction bases not matched to a gene: 3. The CDR3 sequence is CASSPGQGVSPLHF. The CDR3 DNA follows: TGTGCCAGCAGTCCGGGACAGGGGGTTTCACCCCTCCACTTT.

Many counts were recorded for this clonotype. J is TRBJ2-3 and V is TRBV5-1, with 10 nucleotides matching TRBD2. J lost 3 bases, V lost 1 base, and 5 bases had no gene match. The CDR3 length is 16 residues. Per germline, CDR1 SGHRS and CDR2 YFSETQ. In DNA form, the CDR3 reads TGCGCCAGCAGCTTGACCGCTAGCGGGAGAACAGATACGCAGTATTTT. Protein: CASSLTASGRTDTQYF.

This clonotype was seen repeatedly, ten times or more. The chain recombines TRBV29-1 with TRBJ2-7; D perhaps matches TRBD1 (6 bases). Trimming shortened V by 3 bases and J by 3 bases, and 21 bases separated the two germline ends. Germline V lookup: CDR1 SQVTM, CDR2 ANQGSEA. This CDR3 region has 16 residues. CDR3 sequence (DNA): TGCAGCGTTGAGGAAAGATATTCGGGACACCTCTACGAGCAGTACTTC. Translated, it gives CSVEERYSGHLYEQYF.

This clonotype occurred many times. The V and J genes are TRBV20-1 and TRBJ2-1, with D perhaps matching TRBD2 (5 bases). Trimming pared 1 base from V and 9 bases from J, leaving 16 bases between. CDR1 and CDR2 from the germline V gene are DFQATT and SNEGSKA (reference sequence). CDR3 length: 14 amino acids. CDR3 bases: TGCAGTGCTAGAGGGAGGCCCGCGATTACTGAGCAGTTCTTC. Residues: CSARGRPAITEQFF.

This clonotype was detected ten times or more. This chain joins TRBV7-6 and TRBJ1-2, with D uncertain. CDR1 and CDR2 (germline): SGHVS, FNYEAQ. Trimming cost V 6 bases and J 2 bases, with 13 bases left between them. The CDR3 spans 14 residues. The CDR3 reads CASRLLSPNYGYTF. The DNA of the CDR3 is TGTGCCAGCAGGTTGTTATCCCCGAACTATGGCTACACCTTC.

This clonotype has a count of ten or more. Compared with germline, one end of the junction differs, possibly owing to a read error. The chain is built from TRBV6-6 and TRBJ1-1; 8 positions match TRBD1. Per the germline V gene, CDR1 is MNHNY and CDR2 is SVGAGI (reference sequence). The CDR3 covers 14 residues. CDR3 sequence reads: CVSSPATGGTEAFF. As DNA, the CDR3 is TGTGTCAGCAGCCCGGCAACAGGGGGCACTGAAGCTTTCTTT.

This clonotype was detected ten times or more. The chain links TRBV4-1 to TRBJ2-1; 8 bases align to TRBD2. V lost 3 bases to trimming and J lost 10 bases; unmatched junction nucleotides: 5. Germline assignment: CDR1 MGHRA and CDR2 YSYEKL. The CDR3 runs 13 residues. The CDR3 bases are TGCGCCAGCAGCCAGGGGGGGACTAGGGAGCAGTTCTTC. It translates to CASSQGGTREQFF.

Ten or more counts support this clonotype. This chain connects TRBV5-1 to TRBJ1-1; 11 bases line up with TRBD1. The CDR3 is 16 amino acids. Trimming cost V 4 bases and J 4 bases; bases outside gene matches: 9. Looked up from germline, CDR1 is SGHRS and CDR2 is YFSETQ. CDR3 loop: CASSPRTGGSGTEAFF. CDR3 DNA: TGCGCCAGCAGCCCACGGACAGGGGGCAGCGGCACTGAAGCTTTCTTT.

The table lists this clonotype with a few counts. This chain links TRBV19 with TRBJ1-4; D is ambiguous. Trimming cost V 5 bases and J 4 bases, with 14 bases left between them. CDR3 length: 15 residues. Germline CDR1 reads LNHDA; CDR2 reads SQIVND (reference sequence). The CDR3 loop reads CASSAEISGNEKLFF. CDR3 nucleotide sequence: TGTGCCAGTAGTGCGGAAATATCGGGTAATGAAAAACTGTTTTTT.

This clonotype was seen at least ten times. The gene calls are TRBV29-1 and TRBJ1-2, with D unclear. The CDR3 runs to 9 residues. CDR1 and CDR2 (germline): SQVTM, ANQGSEA. Trimming removed 2 bases at V and 7 bases at J, with 2 bases between. The CDR3 loop is CSVESGYTF. Written as DNA, the CDR3 is TGCAGCGTTGAAAGTGGCTACACCTTC. The full variable domain, in which reference TRBV29-1 and TRBJ1-2 provide the parts outside the CDR3, is SAVISQKPSRDICQRGTSLTIQCQVDSQVTMMFWYRQQPGQSLTLIATANQGSEATYESGFVIDKFPISRPNLTFSTLTVSNMSPEDSSIYLCSVESGYTFGSGTRLTVV.

Worth noting for this clonotype: A much larger clone is a single base away; this may be a read error. The chain has TRBV20-1 and TRBJ2-7; a possible D gene is TRBD1 (6 bases). The length of the CDR3 is 14 residues. CDR1 and CDR2 (germline): DFQATT, SNEGSKA (reference sequence). V was cut by 2 bases and J by 0 bases, with 11 bases left in between. DNA for the CDR3: TGCAGTGCTAGAACACAGGGATACTCCTACGAGCAGTACGTC. Amino acids: CSARTQGYSYEQYV.

The table lists this clonotype with many counts. V gene TRBV7-2 combines with J gene TRBJ1-5, with a possible D match to TRBD1 (5 bases). V dropped 6 bases and J dropped 1 base, with 13 bases sitting between them. The germline V gene encodes CDR1 SGHTA and CDR2 FQGNSA. CDR3 length: 15 residues. The CDR3 DNA reads as TGTGCCAGCAGACCAGCAGGGTTCAGCAATCAGCCCCAGCATTTT. Amino acids: CASRPAGFSNQPQHF.

This clonotype was picked up many times. The rearrangement joins TRBV29-1 to TRBJ1-2; tentatively, D is TRBD1 (5 bases). CDR1 is SQVTM and CDR2 is ANQGSEA in the germline V gene. This CDR3 is built from 15 residues. Trimming shortened V by 4 bases and J by 1 base, and 16 bases separated the two germline ends. CDR3 nucleotide sequence: TGCAGCGTTGGGGTAGGTGGGACCAATAACTATGGCTACACCTTC. As protein: CSVGVGGTNNYGYTF. Variable domain in full (rest from reference TRBV29-1 and TRBJ1-2): SAVISQKPSRDICQRGTSLTIQCQVDSQVTMMFWYRQQPGQSLTLIATANQGSEATYESGFVIDKFPISRPNLTFSTLTVSNMSPEDSSIYLCSVGVGGTNNYGYTFGSGTRLTVV.

The table lists this clonotype with many counts. The chain couples TRBV20-1 to TRBJ1-2, with TRBD1 identical over 7 bases. V gave up 6 bases and J gave up 4 bases; unmatched junction bases: 2. CDR3 size: 11 residues. Germline lookup yields CDR1 DFQATT and CDR2 SNEGSKA (reference sequence). CDR3 DNA sequence: TGCAGTGCCGGGACAGCCTATGGCTACACCTTC. This gives the protein CSAGTAYGYTF.

This clonotype was seen many times. The V gene is TRBV20-1, the J gene TRBJ1-1, with D possibly being TRBD1 (6 bases). The length of the CDR3 is 13 residues. Trimming removed 5 bases at V and 5 bases at J, with 15 bases between. Germline V CDR1 and CDR2: DFQATT, SNEGSKA (reference sequence). This CDR3 is CSARPWGLTEAFF. CDR3 DNA: TGCAGTGCTCGCCCTTGGGGGCTGACTGAAGCTTTCTTT.

This clonotype was counted only a few times. This could be a read error, since a much larger clone is one nucleotide away. The chain combines TRBV5-1 with TRBJ1-5; D not resolved. This CDR3 has 15 amino acids. The ends were cut back, 0 bases at V and 6 bases at J, with 13 bases in the middle. The germline CDR1 and CDR2 sequences are SGHRS and YFSETQ. The CDR3 reads CASSLGHADGQPQHF. The CDR3 DNA reads as TGCGCCAGCAGCTTGGGACATGCGGACGGTCAGCCCCAGCATTTT.